These 26 T cell receptor beta chains were all obtained from the same sample, sequenced in a study of T cell repertoires in cytomegalovirus infection. Their antigen targets remain unknown. TCRdb re-called the reads with MiXCR, one entry per CDR3 protein. The repertoire holds 900,000 to 950,000 distinct CDR3 sequences, with less than 40% as singletons. The source material was cultured CD8+ T cells from PBMCs, sampled from culture after CMV antigen stimulation. These receptors came from a human donor in good health (CMV status not recorded). Some clones in this sample may be carry-over from other donors' samples.

V usage is TRBV7-9 and J usage is TRBJ2-7, with D perhaps matching TRBD1 (6 bases). V was trimmed by 8 bases and J by 5 bases, leaving 19 bases between them. The germline V gene encodes CDR1 SEHNR and CDR2 FQNEAQ (reference sequence). The CDR3 length is 14 residues. CDR3 sequence reads: CASRPTGTFHEQYF. CDR3 bases: TGTGCCAGCCGACCCACCGGGACATTCCACGAGCAGTACTTC.

The sample holds a few counts of this clonotype. This chain links TRBV27 with TRBJ1-2; 8 bases are shared with TRBD1. The V and J ends lost 5 bases and 3 bases, in that order; junction bases with no gene match: 11. Germline CDR1 and CDR2: MNHEY and SMNVEV (reference sequence). The CDR3 runs 16 residues. The CDR3 region has the DNA TGTGCCAGCAGTCCCTCCCGGACAGGGTGGCACTATGGCTACACCTTC. Translating gives CASSPSRTGWHYGYTF.

This clonotype was detected only a few times. The chain couples TRBV6-1 to TRBJ2-7; D unresolved. The CDR3 totals 13 residues. The V gene's germline CDR1 is MNHNS and CDR2 SASEGT. The germline V and J ends were trimmed by 2 bases and 6 bases, with 11 bases remaining between them. The chain's CDR3 is CASSELKPGEQYF. In DNA form, the CDR3 reads TGTGCCAGCAGTGAACTCAAGCCGGGCGAGCAGTACTTC.

V is TRBV19 and J is TRBJ1-5; the D gene is possibly TRBD1 (6 bases). V was clipped by 8 bases and J by 0 bases, with 11 bases between them. Germline lookup yields CDR1 LNHDA and CDR2 SQIVND (reference sequence). The CDR3 has 14 amino acids. The CDR3 spells CASRPGHSNQPQHF. The CDR3 DNA sequence: TGTGCCAGTCGCCCGGGACATAGCAATCAGCCCCAGCATTTT.

CDR3 sequence reads: CASSLSGNNQPQHF. The CDR3 nucleotides read TGTGCCAGCAGTTTATCAGGGAACAATCAGCCCCAGCATTTT. The rearrangement links TRBV27 to TRBJ1-5, with D uncertain. The germline V and J ends were trimmed by 0 bases and 3 bases, with 6 bases remaining between them. CDR3 length: 14 amino acids. The germline CDR1 and CDR2 sequences are MNHEY and SMNVEV (reference sequence).

This clonotype was picked up a small number of times. The J gene is TRBJ1-2, the V gene TRBV7-6; D remains unclear. CDR1 is SGHVS, CDR2 FNYEAQ, per germline. V was clipped by 10 bases and J by 5 bases, with 11 bases between them. This CDR3 has 11 amino acids. Here the CDR3 DNA reads TGTGCCATCGAGCTAACTTATGGCTACACCTTC. This encodes CAIELTYGYTF.

This sequence joins TRBV6-5 and TRBJ2-5, with 7 bases identical to TRBD2. The germline gives CDR1 MNHEY, CDR2 SVGAGI. The CDR3 totals 15 residues. Trimming cost V 1 base and J 0 bases; bases outside gene matches: 2. The DNA for the CDR3 is TGTGCCAGCAGTTACTTTCTAGCGGACCAAGAGACCCAGTACTTC. Protein: CASSYFLADQETQYF.

This chain uses TRBV12-3 or TRBV12-4 with TRBJ2-6; D is possibly TRBD1 (6 bases). CDR3 length: 22 amino acids. The V and J ends lost 6 bases and 0 bases respectively, with 30 bases between them. The CDR3 nucleotides read TGTGCCAGCAGACACAGGGAATTTTCCTTGATCCCCCCTAGCTCTGGGGCCAACGTCCTGACTTTC. Its translation is CASRHREFSLIPPSSGANVLTF.

This clonotype was observed a few times. V usage is TRBV7-8 and J usage is TRBJ1-2, with D maybe TRBD1 (6 bases). CDR1 and CDR2 from the germline V gene are SGHVS and FQNEAQ. V dropped 1 base and J dropped 0 bases, with 21 bases sitting between them. The CDR3 runs to 19 residues. CDR3 in amino acids: CASSLEAHRGQVSNYGYTF. The CDR3 DNA sequence: TGTGCCAGCAGCTTAGAGGCCCACCGGGGGCAGGTCTCTAACTATGGCTACACCTTC.

This chain links TRBV5-4 with TRBJ1-1; no definite D call. Trimming removed 2 bases at V and 5 bases at J, with 22 bases between. CDR1 is SGHNT and CDR2 is YYREEE in the germline V gene (reference sequence). This CDR3 region has 17 residues. The CDR3 bases are TGTGCCAGCAGCTTCCACGGCGATTTGGATTGGCGGACTGAAGCTTTCTTT. Translating gives CASSFHGDLDWRTEAFF.

The chain links TRBV14 to TRBJ2-3; 10 positions agree with TRBD2. The V and J ends lost 2 bases and 5 bases, in that order; junction bases with no gene match: 4. Germline CDR1 is SGHDN and CDR2 is FVKESK. CDR3 size: 15 residues. The CDR3 region has the DNA TGTGCCAGCAGCCAACTAGCGGGGGCTTTAGATACGCAGTATTTT. It yields the protein CASSQLAGALDTQYF.

This clonotype came up a few times. This chain joins TRBV27 and TRBJ1-5; D unclear. V lost 2 bases and J 9 bases, leaving 11 bases between the germline ends. CDR1 is MNHEY, CDR2 SMNVEV, per germline (reference sequence). This CDR3 is built from 13 residues. This CDR3 is CASSLGRIGPQHF. The CDR3 nucleotides are TGTGCCAGCAGTTTAGGAAGGATTGGGCCCCAGCATTTT.

The gene calls are TRBV12-3 or TRBV12-4 and TRBJ1-2; D call uncertain. The CDR3 is 11 residues long. The V end was cut by 8 bases, the J end by 6 bases, with 10 bases between. This chain's CDR3 is CASVGFHGYTF. In DNA, the CDR3 is TGTGCCAGCGTCGGGTTCCATGGCTACACCTTC.

In regard to this clonotype: At one end, the junction sequence differs from germline, possibly due to a read error. The chain uses TRBV7-6 and TRBJ2-5; D may be TRBD2 (5 bases). CDR1 SGHVS and CDR2 FNYEAQ come from the germline V gene. This CDR3 spans 14 amino acids. The CDR3 region is CASSSARDQEAQYF. The CDR3 DNA is TGTGCCAGCAGCTCCGCTCGGGATCAAGAGGCCCAGTACTTC.

This chain uses TRBV20-1 with TRBJ1-2, with unresolved D. CDR1 DFQATT and CDR2 SNEGSKA come from the germline V gene (reference sequence). V was clipped by 5 bases and J by 8 bases, with 18 bases between them. CDR3 length: 13 residues. CDR3 DNA sequence: TGCAGTGCTCCTCCTCCGGGGAATCGGGGCTACACCTTC. It encodes CSAPPPGNRGYTF.

The chain links TRBV12-5 to TRBJ1-5; D unresolved. V lost 3 bases, J lost 2 bases, and 5 bases lay in between. This CDR3 spans 13 amino acids. Germline lookup yields CDR1 LGHNT and CDR2 FRNRAP. The CDR3 loop is CASGFGGNQPQHF. CDR3 nucleotides: TGTGCTAGTGGTTTTGGAGGCAATCAGCCCCAGCATTTT.

V and J are TRBV7-6 and TRBJ1-2; D possibly corresponds to TRBD1 (5 bases). CDR3 length: 14 residues. V was cut by 5 bases and J by 2 bases, with 12 bases left in between. In germline, CDR1 is SGHVS, CDR2 FNYEAQ. The CDR3 region has the DNA TGTGCCAGCAGCCCCAACAGGCTCAACTATGGCTACACCTTC. Translation: CASSPNRLNYGYTF. Combining the CDR3 with reference TRBV7-6 and TRBJ1-2 gives the whole variable domain GAGVSQSPRYKVTKRGQDVALRCDPISGHVSLYWYRQALGQGPEFLTYFNYEAQQDKSGLPNDRFSAERPEGSISTLTIQRTEQRDSAMYRCASSPNRLNYGYTFGSGTRLTVV.

This clonotype was found a few times. The rearrangement uses TRBV7-6 and TRBJ2-5; possibly TRBD1 for D (7 bases). Trimming pared 5 bases from V and 5 bases from J, leaving 15 bases between. The CDR3 is 14 residues long. Per germline, CDR1 SGHVS and CDR2 FNYEAQ. Here the CDR3 reads CASSVSGGPETQYF. The CDR3 coding sequence is TGTGCCAGCAGCGTTTCAGGGGGGCCGGAGACCCAGTACTTC.

This clonotype was detected only a few times. The chain recombines TRBV19 with TRBJ2-1, with D unclear. Germline CDR1 reads LNHDA; CDR2 reads SQIVND (reference sequence). The CDR3 sequence is 12 residues long. Trimming shortened V by 7 bases and J by 6 bases, and 10 bases separated the two germline ends. The CDR3 DNA reads as TGTGCCAGTACGGGCCCCGGCAATGAGCAGTTCTTC. It translates to CASTGPGNEQFF. Using reference TRBV19 and TRBJ2-1 for the parts outside the CDR3, the full variable domain is DGGITQSPKYLFRKEGQNVTLSCEQNLNHDAMYWYRQDPGQGLRLIYYSQIVNDFQKGDIAEGYSVSREKKESFPLTVTSAQKNPTAFYLCASTGPGNEQFFGPGTRLTVL.

V is TRBV11-2 and J is TRBJ2-1; TRBD1 might be the D (6 bases). V shed 5 bases and J shed 7 bases, with 21 bases lying between them. Germline CDR1 is SGHAT and CDR2 is FQNNGV. This CDR3 has 16 amino acids. The CDR3 nucleotides are TGTGCCAGCAGCCGCTGGAGTCGGACAGAAAATAATGAGCAGTTCTTC. The encoded protein is CASSRWSRTENNEQFF.

The rearrangement joins TRBV11-3 to TRBJ2-1; D unresolved. The ends were cut back, 8 bases at V and 0 bases at J, with 14 bases in the middle. Germline assignment: CDR1 SGHNT and CDR2 YENEEA. The CDR3 extends over 15 amino acids. CDR3 coding DNA: TGTGCCAGCGCGCCGAGCCCGAGCTCCTACAATGAGCAGTTCTTC. Its protein product is CASAPSPSSYNEQFF.

This clonotype turned up a few times. This rearrangement joins TRBV6-2 or TRBV6-3 to TRBJ1-6; TRBD1 agrees at 12 bases. Germline trimming cut 10 bases from V and 9 bases from J; bases unmatched to any gene: 4. CDR3 length equals 13 residues. The germline gives CDR1 MNHEY, CDR2 SVGEGT. The CDR3 sequence: CATGTGGVSPLHF. The CDR3 DNA sequence: TGTGCCACCGGGACAGGGGGCGTTTCACCCCTCCACTTT.

The chain employs TRBV20-1 and TRBJ2-5; no definite D call. In germline, CDR1 is DFQATT, CDR2 SNEGSKA (reference sequence). Trimming pared 2 bases from V and 2 bases from J, leaving 12 bases between. CDR3 length: 14 residues. The CDR3 protein is CSARLETRQETQYF. In DNA, the CDR3 is TGCAGTGCTAGACTTGAAACGCGGCAAGAGACCCAGTACTTC.

The CDR3 is CASSVVEGGTDTQYF. In nucleotides, the CDR3 is TGTGCCAGCAGCGTAGTTGAGGGGGGCACAGATACGCAGTATTTT. The chain couples TRBV9 to TRBJ2-3, with D perhaps TRBD1 (6 bases). The CDR3 runs 15 residues. Germline CDR1 is SGDLS and CDR2 is YYNGEE. Trimming cost V 0 bases and J 1 base, with 9 bases left between them.

V and J are TRBV6-8 and TRBJ2-7; the D gene is possibly TRBD2 (6 bases). The CDR3 contains 11 residues. Germline-derived CDR1 and CDR2 are MNHGY and SAAAGT. V lost 10 bases, J lost 6 bases, and 13 bases lay in between. CDR3 amino acids: CATKGGSEQYF. The CDR3 DNA reads as TGTGCCACCAAAGGAGGGAGCGAGCAGTACTTC.

This clonotype was seen more than once but under ten times. The chain joins TRBV5-1 to TRBJ2-1, with a tentative D call TRBD1 (5 bases). There are 14 residues in the CDR3. Trimming pared 4 bases from V and 2 bases from J, leaving 10 bases between. Germline V CDR1 and CDR2: SGHRS, YFSETQ. The CDR3 nucleotides read TGCGCCAGCAGCCCGGACACCCCCTACAATGAGCAGTTCTTC. Protein sequence: CASSPDTPYNEQFF.